This TCR beta chain was identified in a study of CD8 T cell repertoires and HIV-1 epitope variants. Across the whole study: Controls were a CMV, EBV and flu peptide pool, Ebola AY9 negative control, and no-peptide well. 1M T cells were kept uncultured as a baseline.

To note about this clone: What it binds is unknown.

TCRdb's copy holds only in-frame clones and misses some; the assay was immunoSEQ multiplex PCR. Here the sample spans about 7,000 clones, around three fifths being singletons. Sequencing used cultured CD8+ T cells derived from PBMCs. The TCR originated in a male donor with HIV.

The CDR3 DNA sequence: TGTGCCAGCAGCTTAAATACGGGCGGGGAGCTGTTTTTT. As protein: CASSLNTGGELFF. The chain has TRBV7-2 and TRBJ2-2, with unresolved D. V shed 2 bases and J shed 7 bases, with 8 bases lying between them. CDR1 SGHTA and CDR2 FQGNSA come from the germline V gene. The CDR3 contains 13 residues.